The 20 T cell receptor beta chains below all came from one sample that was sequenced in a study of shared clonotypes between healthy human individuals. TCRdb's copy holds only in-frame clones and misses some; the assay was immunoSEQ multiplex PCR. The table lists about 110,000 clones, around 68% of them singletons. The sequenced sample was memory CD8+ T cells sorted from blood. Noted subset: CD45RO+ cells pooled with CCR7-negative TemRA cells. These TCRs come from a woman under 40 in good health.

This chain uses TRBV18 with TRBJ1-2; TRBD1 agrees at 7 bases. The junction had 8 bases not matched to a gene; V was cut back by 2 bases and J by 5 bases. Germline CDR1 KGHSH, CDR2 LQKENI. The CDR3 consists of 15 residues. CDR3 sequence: CASSPRQGRPYGYTF. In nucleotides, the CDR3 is TGTGCCAGCTCACCAAGACAGGGCAGACCTTATGGCTACACCTTC.

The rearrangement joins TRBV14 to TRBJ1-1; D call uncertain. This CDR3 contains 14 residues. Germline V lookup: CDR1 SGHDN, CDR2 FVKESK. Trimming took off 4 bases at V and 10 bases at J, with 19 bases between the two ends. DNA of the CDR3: TGTGCCAGCAGCCCAACCCTTCACGACCCGGCAGCTTTCTTT. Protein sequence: CASSPTLHDPAAFF. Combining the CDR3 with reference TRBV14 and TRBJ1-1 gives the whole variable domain EAGVTQFPSHSVIEKGQTVTLRCDPISGHDNLYWYRRVMGKEIKFLLHFVKESKQDESGMPNNRFLAERTGGTYSTLKVQPAELEDSGVYFCASSPTLHDPAAFFGQGTRLTVV.

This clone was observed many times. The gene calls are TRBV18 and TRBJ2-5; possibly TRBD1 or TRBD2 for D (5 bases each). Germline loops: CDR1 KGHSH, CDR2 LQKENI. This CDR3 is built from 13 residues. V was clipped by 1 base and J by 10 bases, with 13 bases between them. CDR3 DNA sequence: TGTGCCAGCTCACCACACCCCAGGGAGTACCAGTACTTC. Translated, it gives CASSPHPREYQYF.

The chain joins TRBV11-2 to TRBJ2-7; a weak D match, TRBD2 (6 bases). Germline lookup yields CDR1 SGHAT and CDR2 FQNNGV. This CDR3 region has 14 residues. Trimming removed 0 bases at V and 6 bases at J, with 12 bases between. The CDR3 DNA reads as TGTGCCAGCAGCTTAGATCCGGGAGACATCGAGCAGTACTTC. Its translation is CASSLDPGDIEQYF.

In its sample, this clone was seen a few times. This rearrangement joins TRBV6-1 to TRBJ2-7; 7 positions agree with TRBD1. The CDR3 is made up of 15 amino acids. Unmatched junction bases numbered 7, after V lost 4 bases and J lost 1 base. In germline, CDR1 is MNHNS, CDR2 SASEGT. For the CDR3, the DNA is TGTGCCAGCAGTGCCCTACAGGGGCAGTCCTACGAGCAGTACTTC. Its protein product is CASSALQGQSYEQYF.

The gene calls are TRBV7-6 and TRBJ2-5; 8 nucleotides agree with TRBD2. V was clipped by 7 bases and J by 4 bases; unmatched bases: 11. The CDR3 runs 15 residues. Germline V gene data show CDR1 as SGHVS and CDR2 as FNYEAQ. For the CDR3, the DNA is TGTGCCAGCACCCCCGGACTAGCCCACGTAGAGACCCAGTACTTC. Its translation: CASTPGLAHVETQYF.

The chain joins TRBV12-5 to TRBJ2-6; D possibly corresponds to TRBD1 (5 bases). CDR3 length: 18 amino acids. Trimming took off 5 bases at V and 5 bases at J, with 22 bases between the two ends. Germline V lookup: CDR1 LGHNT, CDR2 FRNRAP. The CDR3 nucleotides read TGTGCTAGTGGTGTGCCTTCTGCAGGACAAAGTCGGGCCAACGTCCTGACTTTC. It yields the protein CASGVPSAGQSRANVLTF.

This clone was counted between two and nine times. The CDR3 protein is CASRLVPTLNNEQFF. The CDR3 coding sequence is TGTGCCAGTAGGCTGGTGCCCACCTTGAACAATGAGCAGTTCTTC. The genes are TRBV19 and TRBJ2-1; D not certain. Germline V gene sequence: CDR1 LNHDA, CDR2 SQIVND (reference sequence). The CDR3 loop spans 15 amino acids. Trimming took off 6 bases at V and 5 bases at J, with 17 bases between the two ends.

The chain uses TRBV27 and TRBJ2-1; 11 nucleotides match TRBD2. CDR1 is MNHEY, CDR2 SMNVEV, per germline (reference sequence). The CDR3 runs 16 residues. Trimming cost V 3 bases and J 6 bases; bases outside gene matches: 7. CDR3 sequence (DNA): TGTGCCAGCAGTTTCATAGCGGGAGGGCCGGTCAATGAGCAGTTCTTC. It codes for CASSFIAGGPVNEQFF.

CDR3 region: CASSGLGGNQPQHF. The CDR3 DNA reads TGTGCCAGCAGTGGACTAGGGGGCAATCAGCCCCAGCATTTT. J is TRBJ1-5 and V is TRBV27, with D maybe TRBD1 (5 bases). Germline CDR1 reads MNHEY; CDR2 reads SMNVEV (reference sequence). V gave up 5 bases and J gave up 2 bases, with 10 bases separating them. This CDR3 has 14 amino acids.

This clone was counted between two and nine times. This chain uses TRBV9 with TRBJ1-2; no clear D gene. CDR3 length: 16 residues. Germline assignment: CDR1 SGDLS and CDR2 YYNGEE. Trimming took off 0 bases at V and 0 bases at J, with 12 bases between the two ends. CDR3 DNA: TGTGCCAGCAGCGTAGATTCGAGGCTAGCTAACTATGGCTACACCTTC. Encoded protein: CASSVDSRLANYGYTF.

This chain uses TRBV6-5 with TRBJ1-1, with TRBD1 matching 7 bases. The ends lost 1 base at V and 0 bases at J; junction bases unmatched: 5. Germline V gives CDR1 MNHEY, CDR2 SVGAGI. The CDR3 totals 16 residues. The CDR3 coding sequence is TGTGCCAGCAGTTACTTCACCAGGGGGATGAACACTGAAGCTTTCTTT. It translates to CASSYFTRGMNTEAFF.

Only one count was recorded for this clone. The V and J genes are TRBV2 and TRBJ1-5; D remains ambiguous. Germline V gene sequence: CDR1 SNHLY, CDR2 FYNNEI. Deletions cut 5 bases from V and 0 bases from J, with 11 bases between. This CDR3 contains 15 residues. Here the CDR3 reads CASSPDLYSNQPQHF. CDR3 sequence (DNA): TGTGCCAGCAGTCCGGACTTGTATAGCAATCAGCCCCAGCATTTT.

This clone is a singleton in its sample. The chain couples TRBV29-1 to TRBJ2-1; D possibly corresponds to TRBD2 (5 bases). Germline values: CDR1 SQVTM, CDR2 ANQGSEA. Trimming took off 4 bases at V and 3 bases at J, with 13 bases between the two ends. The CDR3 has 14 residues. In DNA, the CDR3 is TGCAGCGTTGTCGTACTAGAGATCTACAATGAGCAGTTCTTC. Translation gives CSVVVLEIYNEQFF.

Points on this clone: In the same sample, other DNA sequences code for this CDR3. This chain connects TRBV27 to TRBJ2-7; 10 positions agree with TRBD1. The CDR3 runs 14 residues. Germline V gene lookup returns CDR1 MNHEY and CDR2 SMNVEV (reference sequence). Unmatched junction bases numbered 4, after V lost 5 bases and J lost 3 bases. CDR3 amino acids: CASSPRTGGYEQYF. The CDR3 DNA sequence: TGTGCCAGCAGTCCACGGACAGGGGGCTACGAGCAGTACTTC.

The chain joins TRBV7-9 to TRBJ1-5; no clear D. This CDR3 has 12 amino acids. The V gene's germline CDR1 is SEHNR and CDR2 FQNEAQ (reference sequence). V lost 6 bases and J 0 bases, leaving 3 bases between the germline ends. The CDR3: CASSLSNQPQHF. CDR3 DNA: TGTGCCAGCAGTCTTAGCAATCAGCCCCAGCATTTT. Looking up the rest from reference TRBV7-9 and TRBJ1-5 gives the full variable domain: DTGVSQNPRHKITKRGQNVTFRCDPISEHNRLYWYRQTLGQGPEFLTYFQNEAQLEKSRLLSDRFSAERPKGSFSTLEIQRTEQGDSAMYLCASSLSNQPQHFGDGTRLSIL.

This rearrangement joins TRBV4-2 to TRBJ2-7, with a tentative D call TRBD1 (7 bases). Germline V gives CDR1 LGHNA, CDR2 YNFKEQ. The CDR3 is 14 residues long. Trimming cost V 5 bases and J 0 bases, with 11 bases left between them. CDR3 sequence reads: CASSARGDSYEQYF. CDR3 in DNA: TGTGCCAGCAGCGCCAGGGGGGACTCCTACGAGCAGTACTTC.

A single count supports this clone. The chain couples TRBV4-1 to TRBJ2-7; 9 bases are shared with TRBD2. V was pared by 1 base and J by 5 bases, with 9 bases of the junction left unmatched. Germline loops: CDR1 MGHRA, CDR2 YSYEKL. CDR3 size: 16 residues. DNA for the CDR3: TGCGCCAGCAGCCAAGTTAGGAGCGGGAGGTCCCACGAGCAGTACTTC. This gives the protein CASSQVRSGRSHEQYF.

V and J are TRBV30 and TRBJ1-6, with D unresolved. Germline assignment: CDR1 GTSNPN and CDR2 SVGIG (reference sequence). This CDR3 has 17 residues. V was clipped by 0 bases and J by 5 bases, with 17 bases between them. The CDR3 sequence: CAWSVWEARFDNSPLHF. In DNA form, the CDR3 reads TGTGCCTGGAGTGTATGGGAAGCCAGGTTCGATAATTCACCCCTCCACTTT.

DNA for the CDR3: TGTGCCAGCAAAGGTCTAGCGGGAGGTATCTACGAGCAGTACTTC. Its translation: CASKGLAGGIYEQYF. The chain couples TRBV6-5 to TRBJ2-7; 11 bases map to TRBD2. The CDR3 runs to 15 residues. The V gene's germline CDR1 is MNHEY and CDR2 SVGAGI. V lost 7 bases and J lost 3; bases outside the gene matches: 8.